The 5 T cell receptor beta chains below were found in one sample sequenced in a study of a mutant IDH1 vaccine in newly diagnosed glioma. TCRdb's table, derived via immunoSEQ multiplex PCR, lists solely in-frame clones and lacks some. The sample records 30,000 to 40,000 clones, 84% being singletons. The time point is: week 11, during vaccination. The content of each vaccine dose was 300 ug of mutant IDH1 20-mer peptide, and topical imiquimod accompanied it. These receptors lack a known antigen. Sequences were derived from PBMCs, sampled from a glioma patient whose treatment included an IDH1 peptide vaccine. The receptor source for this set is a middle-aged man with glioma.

This CDR3 reads CASSRGGTEAFF. The DNA for the CDR3 is TGTGCCAGCAGTCGGGGGGGGACAGAGGCTTTCTTT. The chain combines TRBV5-6 with TRBJ1-1; 7 nucleotides agree with TRBD1. V lost 5 bases to trimming and J lost 11 bases; unmatched junction nucleotides: 9. The CDR3 covers 12 residues. Germline V gene lookup returns CDR1 SGHDT and CDR2 YYEEEE.

The CDR3 loop reads CASSPLSGVSYNEQFF. The CDR3, as DNA: TGCGCCAGCAGCCCTCTCAGCGGAGTCTCCTACAATGAGCAGTTCTTC. The chain has TRBV4-3 and TRBJ2-1; the D gene is possibly TRBD2 (5 bases). The CDR3 covers 16 residues. Deletions cut 4 bases from V and 0 bases from J, with 13 bases between. Per germline, CDR1 LGHNA and CDR2 YSLEER.

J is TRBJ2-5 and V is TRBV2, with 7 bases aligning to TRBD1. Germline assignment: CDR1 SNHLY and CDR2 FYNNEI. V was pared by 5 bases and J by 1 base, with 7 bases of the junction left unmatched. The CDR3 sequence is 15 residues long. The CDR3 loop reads CASSTVTGPQETQYF. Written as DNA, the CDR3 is TGTGCCAGCAGTACAGTGACAGGGCCCCAAGAGACCCAGTACTTC.

DNA of the CDR3: TGTGCCAGCAGTTTCCGAGATAGAAACACCATATATTTT. Amino acids: CASSFRDRNTIYF. V and J are TRBV28 and TRBJ1-3; D is uncertain. From germline, CDR1 is MDHEN and CDR2 SYDVKM. V was clipped by 3 bases and J by 5 bases, with 8 bases between them. The CDR3 runs 13 residues.

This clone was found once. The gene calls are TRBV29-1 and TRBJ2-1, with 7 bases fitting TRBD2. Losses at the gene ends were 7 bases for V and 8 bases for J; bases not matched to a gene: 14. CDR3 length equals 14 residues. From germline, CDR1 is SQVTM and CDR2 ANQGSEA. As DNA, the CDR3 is TGCAGCGGGGGAGGGACGGGAGGCTGGGATGAGCAGTTCTTC. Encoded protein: CSGGGTGGWDEQFF.